This TCR beta chain was captured in a study of CD8 T cells in ankylosing spondylitis. Notes on the study in general: Characteristic of ankylosing spondylitis blood, it appeared, was a TCR beta motif comprising several highly homologous variants. Both synovial fluid and blood in reactive arthritis had previously been reported to carry some motif variants. It was reported that disease-linked clones were significantly enriched in matched ankylosing spondylitis synovial fluid.

This clonotype showed up just a few times. Its antigen remains unknown. Using quantitative 5'-RACE with molecular barcodes, the authors made TCR beta libraries. MiXCR, run by TCRdb on the 5' RACE reads, gives a single entry per CDR3 protein. Among around 440,000 distinct CDR3 sequences listed, approximately 17% were seen once. The V gene's germline CDR1 is DFQATT and CDR2 SNEGSKA (reference sequence). The CDR3 sequence is 14 residues long. Trimming cost V 1 base and J 2 bases, with 9 bases left between them. The chain carries TRBV20-1 and TRBJ1-5, with D unresolved. The TCR originated in a male donor with ankylosing spondylitis. The sample consisted of blood, either unsorted or a sorted T cell fraction (not recorded which). This CDR3 is CSARAVWGNQPQHF. The CDR3 DNA reads TGCAGTGCTAGAGCCGTTTGGGGCAATCAGCCCCAGCATTTT.